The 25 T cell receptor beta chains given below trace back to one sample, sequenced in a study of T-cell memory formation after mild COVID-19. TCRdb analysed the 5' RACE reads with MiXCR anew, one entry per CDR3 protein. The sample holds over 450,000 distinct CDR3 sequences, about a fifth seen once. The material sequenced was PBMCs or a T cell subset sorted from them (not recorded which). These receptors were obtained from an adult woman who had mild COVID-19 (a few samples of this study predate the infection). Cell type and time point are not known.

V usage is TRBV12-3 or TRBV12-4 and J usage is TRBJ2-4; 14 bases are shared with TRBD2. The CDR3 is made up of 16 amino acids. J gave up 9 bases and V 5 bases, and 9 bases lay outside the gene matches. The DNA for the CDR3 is TGTGCCAGCAGTCCCCGGACTAGCGGGGGGTCCCCCATTCAGTACTTC. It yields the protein CASSPRTSGGSPIQYF.

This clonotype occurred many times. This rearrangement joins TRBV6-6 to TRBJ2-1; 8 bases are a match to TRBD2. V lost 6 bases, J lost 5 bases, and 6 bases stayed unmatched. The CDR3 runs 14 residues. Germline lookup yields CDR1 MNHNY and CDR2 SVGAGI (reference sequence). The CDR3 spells CASRELAAHNEQFF. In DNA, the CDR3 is TGTGCCAGCAGGGAACTAGCGGCACACAATGAGCAGTTCTTC.

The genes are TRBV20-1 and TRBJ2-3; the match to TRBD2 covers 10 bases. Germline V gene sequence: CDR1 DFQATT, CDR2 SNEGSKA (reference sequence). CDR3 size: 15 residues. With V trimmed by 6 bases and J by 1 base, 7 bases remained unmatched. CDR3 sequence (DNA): TGCAGTGCACCTCAGCTAGCGGGAGGCACAGATACGCAGTATTTT. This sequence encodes CSAPQLAGGTDTQYF.

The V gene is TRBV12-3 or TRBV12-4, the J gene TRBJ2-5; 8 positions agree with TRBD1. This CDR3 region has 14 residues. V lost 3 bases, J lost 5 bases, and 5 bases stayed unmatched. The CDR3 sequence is CASSFPGGGETQYF. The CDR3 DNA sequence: TGTGCCAGCAGTTTTCCAGGGGGCGGTGAGACCCAGTACTTC.

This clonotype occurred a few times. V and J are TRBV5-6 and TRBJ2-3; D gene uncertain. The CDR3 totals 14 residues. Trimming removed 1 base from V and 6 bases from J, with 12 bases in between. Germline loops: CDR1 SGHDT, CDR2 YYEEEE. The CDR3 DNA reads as TGTGCCAGCAGCTTGATCGGAGTTGGCGATACGCAGTATTTT. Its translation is CASSLIGVGDTQYF.

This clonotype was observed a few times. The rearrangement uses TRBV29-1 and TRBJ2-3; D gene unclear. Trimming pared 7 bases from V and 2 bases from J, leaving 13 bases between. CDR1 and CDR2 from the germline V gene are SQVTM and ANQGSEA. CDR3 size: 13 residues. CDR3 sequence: CSAETPATDTQYF. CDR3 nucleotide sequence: TGCAGCGCTGAGACCCCTGCCACAGATACGCAGTATTTT.

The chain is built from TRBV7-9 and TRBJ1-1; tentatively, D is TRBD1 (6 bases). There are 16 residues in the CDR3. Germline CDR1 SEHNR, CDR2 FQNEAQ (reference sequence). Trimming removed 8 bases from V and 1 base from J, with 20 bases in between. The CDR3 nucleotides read TGTGCCAGCGCCCTACAGGGTTCGCTGAGGAACACTGAAGCTTTCTTT. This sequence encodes CASALQGSLRNTEAFF.

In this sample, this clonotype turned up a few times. The CDR3 loop reads CASSLDAGSSGELFF. The DNA for the CDR3 is TGCGCCAGCAGCTTGGACGCAGGGTCTTCCGGGGAGCTGTTTTTT. V and J are TRBV5-1 and TRBJ2-2; the D gene is possibly TRBD1 (5 bases). V was pared by 0 bases and J by 6 bases, with 12 bases between. Germline V lookup: CDR1 SGHRS, CDR2 YFSETQ. The CDR3 is made up of 15 amino acids. The full variable domain, rest sourced from reference TRBV5-1 and TRBJ2-2, is KAGVTQTPRYLIKTRGQQVTLSCSPISGHRSVSWYQQTPGQGLQFLFEYFSETQRNKGNFPGRFSGRQFSNSRSEMNVSTLELGDSALYLCASSLDAGSSGELFFGEGSRLTVL.

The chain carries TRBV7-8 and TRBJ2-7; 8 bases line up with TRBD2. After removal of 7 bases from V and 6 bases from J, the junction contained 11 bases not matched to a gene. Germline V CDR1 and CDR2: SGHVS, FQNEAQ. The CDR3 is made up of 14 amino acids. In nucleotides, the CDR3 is TGTGCCAGCACTAACTCTGGGGCGGGGGGCGAGCAGTACTTC. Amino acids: CASTNSGAGGEQYF.

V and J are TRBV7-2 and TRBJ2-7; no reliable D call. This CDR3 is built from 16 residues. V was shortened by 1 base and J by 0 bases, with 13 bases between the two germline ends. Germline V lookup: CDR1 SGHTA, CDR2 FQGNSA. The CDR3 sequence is CASSLGAPLSSYEQYF. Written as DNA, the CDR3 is TGTGCCAGCAGCTTAGGGGCCCCTTTGAGCTCCTACGAGCAGTACTTC.

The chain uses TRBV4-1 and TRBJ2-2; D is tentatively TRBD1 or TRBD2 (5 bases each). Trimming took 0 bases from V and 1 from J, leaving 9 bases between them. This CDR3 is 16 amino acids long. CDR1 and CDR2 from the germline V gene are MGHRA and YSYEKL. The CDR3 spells CASSQDTGQNTGELFF. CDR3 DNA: TGCGCCAGCAGCCAAGATACGGGGCAGAACACCGGGGAGCTGTTTTTT.

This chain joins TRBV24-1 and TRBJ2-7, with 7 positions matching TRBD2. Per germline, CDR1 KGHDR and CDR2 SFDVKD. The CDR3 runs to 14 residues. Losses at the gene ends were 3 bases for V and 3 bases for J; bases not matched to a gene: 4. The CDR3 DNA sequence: TGTGCCACCAGTGATCGCCGGGGGGACTACGAGCAGTACTTC. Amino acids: CATSDRRGDYEQYF.

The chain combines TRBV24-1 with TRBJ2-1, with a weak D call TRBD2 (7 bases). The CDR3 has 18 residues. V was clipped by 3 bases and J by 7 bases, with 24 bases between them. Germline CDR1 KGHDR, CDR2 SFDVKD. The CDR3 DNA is TGTGCCACCAGTGATACGGCCGGGAAAAAAGGGGGGGCGAATGAGCAGTTCTTC. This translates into CATSDTAGKKGGANEQFF.

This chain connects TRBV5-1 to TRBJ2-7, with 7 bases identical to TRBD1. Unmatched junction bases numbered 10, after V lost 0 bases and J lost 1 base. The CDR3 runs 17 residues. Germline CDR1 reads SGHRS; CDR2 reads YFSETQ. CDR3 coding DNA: TGCGCCAGCAGCTTGGTTATTGACAGGGCAAAGTCCTACGAGCAGTACTTC. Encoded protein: CASSLVIDRAKSYEQYF. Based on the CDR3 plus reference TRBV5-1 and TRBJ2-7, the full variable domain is KAGVTQTPRYLIKTRGQQVTLSCSPISGHRSVSWYQQTPGQGLQFLFEYFSETQRNKGNFPGRFSGRQFSNSRSEMNVSTLELGDSALYLCASSLVIDRAKSYEQYFGPGTRLTVT.

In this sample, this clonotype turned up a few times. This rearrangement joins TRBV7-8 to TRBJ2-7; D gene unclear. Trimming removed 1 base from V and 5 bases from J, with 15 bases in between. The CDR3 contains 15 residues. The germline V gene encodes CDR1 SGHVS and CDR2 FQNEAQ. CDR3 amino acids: CASSLDRAQSHEQYF. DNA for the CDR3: TGTGCCAGCAGCTTAGACCGGGCACAGTCCCACGAGCAGTACTTC.

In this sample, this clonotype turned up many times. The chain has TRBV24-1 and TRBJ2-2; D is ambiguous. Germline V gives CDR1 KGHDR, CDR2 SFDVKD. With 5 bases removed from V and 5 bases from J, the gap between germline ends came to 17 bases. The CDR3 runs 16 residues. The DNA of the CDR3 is TGTGCCACCAGTGCCATCGTGGGCGTAGGTACCGGGGAGCTGTTTTTT. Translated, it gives CATSAIVGVGTGELFF.

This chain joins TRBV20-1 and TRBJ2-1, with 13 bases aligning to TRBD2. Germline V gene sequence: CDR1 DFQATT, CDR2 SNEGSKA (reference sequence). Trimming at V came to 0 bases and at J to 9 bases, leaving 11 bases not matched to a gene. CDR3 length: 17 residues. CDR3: CSARDMGTSGGAREQFF. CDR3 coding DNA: TGCAGTGCTAGAGATATGGGTACTAGCGGGGGGGCGCGTGAGCAGTTCTTC.

The CDR3: CASSLWGQSLYGYTF. For the CDR3, the DNA is TGTGCCAGCAGTTTATGGGGACAGTCTCTCTATGGCTACACCTTC. The V and J genes are TRBV27 and TRBJ1-2, with TRBD1 matching over 7 bases. V trimming: 1 base; J trimming: 4 bases; junction bases outside the gene matches: 6. The CDR3 has 15 amino acids. Germline V gene lookup returns CDR1 MNHEY and CDR2 SMNVEV (reference sequence).

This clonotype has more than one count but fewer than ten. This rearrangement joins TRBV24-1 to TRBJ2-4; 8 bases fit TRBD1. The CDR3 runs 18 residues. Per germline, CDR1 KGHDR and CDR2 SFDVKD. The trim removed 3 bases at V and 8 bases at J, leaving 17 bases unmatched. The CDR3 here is CATSDAHRDRTSKDIQYF. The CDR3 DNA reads TGTGCCACCAGTGATGCTCACCGGGACAGGACCAGCAAGGACATTCAGTACTTC.

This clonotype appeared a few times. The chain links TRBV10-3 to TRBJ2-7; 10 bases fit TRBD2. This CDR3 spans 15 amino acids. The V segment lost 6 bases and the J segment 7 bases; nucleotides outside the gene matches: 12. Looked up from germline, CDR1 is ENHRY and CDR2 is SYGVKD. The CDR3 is CAIRDPLAGVVEQYF. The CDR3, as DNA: TGTGCCATCAGGGACCCCCTAGCGGGAGTGGTTGAGCAGTACTTC.

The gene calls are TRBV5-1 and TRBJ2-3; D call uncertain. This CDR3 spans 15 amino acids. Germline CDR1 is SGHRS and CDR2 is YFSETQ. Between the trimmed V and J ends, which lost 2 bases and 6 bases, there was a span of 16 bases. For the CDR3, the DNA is TGCGCCAGCAGCTTCACTCCGTCCCCGGAGGATACGCAGTATTTT. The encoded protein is CASSFTPSPEDTQYF.

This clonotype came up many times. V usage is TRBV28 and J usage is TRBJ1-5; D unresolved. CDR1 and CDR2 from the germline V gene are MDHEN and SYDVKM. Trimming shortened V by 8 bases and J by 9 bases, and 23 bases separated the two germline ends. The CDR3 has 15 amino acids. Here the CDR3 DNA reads TGTGCCAGCCAGTTTGGGTTGGCAGGTCAGAGGCCCCAGCATTTT. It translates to CASQFGLAGQRPQHF.

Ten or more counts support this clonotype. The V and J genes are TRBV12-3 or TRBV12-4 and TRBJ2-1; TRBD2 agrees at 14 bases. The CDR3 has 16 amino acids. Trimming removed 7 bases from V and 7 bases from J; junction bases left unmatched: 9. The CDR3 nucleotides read TGTGCCAGCAATACCGGGACTAGCGGGGGTATGAATGAGCAGTTCTTC. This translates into CASNTGTSGGMNEQFF.

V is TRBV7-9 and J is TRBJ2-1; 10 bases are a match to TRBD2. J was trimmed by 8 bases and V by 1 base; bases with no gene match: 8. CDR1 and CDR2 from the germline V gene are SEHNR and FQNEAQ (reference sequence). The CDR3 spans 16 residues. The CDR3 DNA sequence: TGTGCCAGCAGCTTAGGAACTAGCGGGGAATATGATGAGCAGTTCTTC. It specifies CASSLGTSGEYDEQFF.

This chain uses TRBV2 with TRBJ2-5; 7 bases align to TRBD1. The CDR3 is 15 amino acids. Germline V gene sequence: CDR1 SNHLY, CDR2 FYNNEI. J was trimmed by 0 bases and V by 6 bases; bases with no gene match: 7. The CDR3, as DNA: TGTGCCAGCAGGGGGGACAGAACGTACCAAGAGACCCAGTACTTC. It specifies CASRGDRTYQETQYF.